This is a list of T cell receptor beta chains from one sample in a study of blood T cells in healthy people across ages. From the 5' RACE reads, TCRdb called clonotypes with MiXCR, one entry per CDR3 protein. The sample consists of 1.4 million to 1.5 million distinct CDR3 sequences, roughly 40% of them appearing once. Sequenced input: blood. All receptors derive from a woman younger than 35 in good health. Both conserved end residues are part of each CDR3. The D gene is left open where the match is weak. Clone size is stated in some rows and not others, as once, few, many or a class when expanded.

.	.	TRBV28	TRBJ1-2	CASSLSYGNYGYTF	TGTGCCAGCAGTTTAAGTTATGGGAACTATGGCTACACCTTC
.	.	TRBV4-1	TRBJ1-5	CASSLDILLSNQPQHF	TGCGCCAGCAGCCTAGACATCCTATTAAGCAATCAGCCCCAGCATTTT
TRBD1	few	TRBV20-1	TRBJ2-7	CSATLTGQPYEQYF	TGCAGTGCTACTTTGACGGGACAGCCGTACGAGCAGTACTTC
TRBD2	few	TRBV20-1	TRBJ2-5	CSARPRTSGSWSRETQYF	TGCAGTGCTCGACCCCGGACTAGCGGGAGCTGGTCTCGGGAGACCCAGTACTTC
.	.	TRBV3-1	TRBJ2-6	CASSQRTPNVLTF	TGTGCCAGCAGCCAAAGGACTCCCAACGTCCTGACTTTC
.	.	TRBV9	TRBJ2-7	CASSVAVSGEQYF	TGTGCCAGCAGCGTAGCTGTATCCGGCGAGCAGTACTTC
TRBD2	.	TRBV5-1	TRBJ2-7	CASSKGTSGSFYEQYF	TGCGCCAGCAGCAAGGGGACTAGCGGTAGCTTCTACGAGCAGTACTTC
TRBD1	.	TRBV12-3/TRBV12-4	TRBJ2-5	CASSLRDRGIFRETQYF	TGTGCCAGCAGTCTAAGGGACAGGGGAATTTTTCGAGAGACCCAGTACTTC
.	few	TRBV24-1	TRBJ2-3	CATGGSGSTDTQYF	TGTGCCACCGGGGGTAGCGGAAGCACAGATACGCAGTATTTT
TRBD2	.	TRBV20-1	TRBJ2-3	CSAPPTTSGSPDTQYF	TGCAGTGCTCCTCCAACCACTAGCGGGAGCCCAGATACGCAGTATTTT
.	few	TRBV7-9	TRBJ2-5	CASSSGWGFEETQYF	TGTGCCAGCAGTTCCGGATGGGGATTTGAAGAGACCCAGTACTTC
TRBD1	.	TRBV12-3/TRBV12-4	TRBJ1-2	CASSSRTGGVYGYTF	TGTGCCAGCAGTTCCAGGACAGGGGGCGTCTATGGCTACACCTTC
.	many	TRBV29-1	TRBJ2-7	CSVEDRASSYEQYF	TGCAGCGTTGAAGATCGGGCTAGCAGCTACGAGCAGTACTTC
TRBD2	few	TRBV20-1	TRBJ2-5	CSAGLAGGETQYF	TGCAGTGCGGGACTAGCGGGGGGAGAGACCCAGTACTTC
TRBD2	.	TRBV15	TRBJ2-1	CATSRGYGLAGYSSYNEQFF	TGCGCCACCAGCAGAGGGTATGGACTAGCGGGTTATAGCTCCTACAATGAGCAGTTCTTC
.	.	TRBV11-2	TRBJ2-1	CASSPRLLPDNEQFF	TGTGCCAGCAGCCCCCGACTTCTCCCGGACAATGAGCAGTTCTTC
TRBD2	few	TRBV7-2	TRBJ2-3	CASTESGGAYPDTQYF	TGTGCCAGCACCGAAAGCGGGGGGGCTTATCCAGATACGCAGTATTTT
.	.	TRBV14	TRBJ2-5	CASSQVDRGTQYF	TGTGCCAGCAGCCAAGTCGACCGGGGGACCCAGTACTTC
TRBD2	few	TRBV15	TRBJ2-5	CATSRDIGTSGQETQYF	TGTGCCACCAGCAGAGATATTGGGACTAGCGGCCAAGAGACCCAGTACTTC
.	few	TRBV4-1	TRBJ2-5	CASSRQHGGLQETQYF	TGCGCCAGCAGCCGACAACATGGGGGGTTACAAGAGACCCAGTACTTC
TRBD2	few	TRBV9	TRBJ2-1	CASSVGPGLAGEQFF	TGTGCCAGCAGCGTAGGACCTGGACTAGCGGGTGAGCAGTTCTTC
.	.	TRBV27	TRBJ1-1	CASSIQARTPMNTEAFF	TGTGCCAGCAGTATACAGGCTAGGACACCCATGAACACTGAAGCTTTCTTT
.	.	TRBV12-3/TRBV12-4	TRBJ1-6	CASRPQTGYNSPLHF	TGTGCCAGCAGACCACAAACAGGGTACAATTCACCCCTCCACTTT
TRBD1	.	TRBV7-2	TRBJ1-2	CASSPEDRFYGYTF	TGTGCCAGCAGCCCCGAGGACAGGTTCTATGGCTACACCTTC
.	.	TRBV12-3/TRBV12-4	TRBJ2-7	CASSLTWSPYNEQYF	TGTGCCAGCAGTTTGACGTGGTCCCCCTACAATGAGCAGTACTTC